Listed here are 31 T cell receptor beta chains from one sample, sequenced in a study of identical twins. TCRdb independently ran MiXCR on the 5' RACE reads; one entry per CDR3 protein. The table lists some 900,000 distinct CDR3 sequences, around 12% of them singletons. This same sample was also taken into another study, of yellow fever vaccine responses in identical twins.

Material: PBMCs. These receptors originate from a woman aged 18 to 35 in good health.

The gene calls are TRBV3-1 and TRBJ1-1; D might be TRBD1 (5 bases). CDR1 is LGHDT, CDR2 YNNKEL, per germline (reference sequence). V was clipped by 3 bases and J by 8 bases, with 16 bases between them. This CDR3 is built from 14 residues. CDR3 residues: CASSHGGGTGEAFF. In nucleotides, the CDR3 is TGTGCCAGCAGCCACGGGGGAGGAACAGGCGAAGCTTTCTTT.

This clonotype was counted many times. The chain carries TRBV28 and TRBJ2-7; the D gene is possibly TRBD2 (6 bases). The germline V gene encodes CDR1 MDHEN and CDR2 SYDVKM. The CDR3 has 15 residues. Between the trimmed V and J ends, which lost 7 bases and 4 bases, there was a span of 20 bases. The CDR3 protein is CASNRRGLREYEQYF. The DNA for the CDR3 is TGTGCCAGCAACAGAAGGGGACTGAGGGAGTACGAGCAGTACTTC.

This clonotype was detected only a few times. V gene TRBV2 combines with J gene TRBJ2-3, with D possibly being TRBD1 (5 bases). Trimming removed 8 bases at V and 4 bases at J, with 16 bases between. Germline V gene data show CDR1 as SNHLY and CDR2 as FYNNEI. CDR3 length: 14 residues. CDR3 nucleotide sequence: TGTGCCAGCTCCAAAACCAGGGTGGCAGATACGCAGTATTTT. Protein sequence: CASSKTRVADTQYF.

The chain is built from TRBV5-1 and TRBJ2-2, with D possibly matching TRBD2 (5 bases). Germline V lookup: CDR1 SGHRS, CDR2 YFSETQ. This CDR3 is built from 13 residues. Trimming removed 7 bases at V and 1 base at J, with 8 bases between. The CDR3 nucleotides are TGCGCCAGCTGCCGGGGGAACACCGGGGAGCTGTTTTTT. Amino acid sequence: CASCRGNTGELFF.

This sequence joins TRBV2 and TRBJ1-2; a possible D gene is TRBD1 (6 bases). The CDR3 totals 16 residues. CDR1 and CDR2 from the germline V gene are SNHLY and FYNNEI. The V and J ends lost 5 bases and 2 bases respectively, with 18 bases between them. CDR3 DNA: TGTGCCAGCAGTACGGACAGAGGTATAGGAAACTATGGCTACACCTTC. It specifies CASSTDRGIGNYGYTF.

A few counts support this clonotype. The V and J genes are TRBV2 and TRBJ2-3; no reliable D call. V lost 6 bases, J lost 0 bases, and 10 bases lay in between. CDR1 and CDR2 from the germline V gene are SNHLY and FYNNEI. The CDR3 consists of 14 residues. The CDR3 here is CASRETLSTDTQYF. The CDR3 region has the DNA TGTGCCAGCAGGGAAACTCTGAGCACAGATACGCAGTATTTT.

The genes are TRBV7-9 and TRBJ2-2; tentatively, D is TRBD1 or TRBD2 (5 bases each). The CDR3 totals 14 residues. Germline V lookup: CDR1 SEHNR, CDR2 FQNEAQ (reference sequence). V was shortened by 6 bases and J by 5 bases, with 13 bases between the two germline ends. The CDR3 here is CASRAGARTGELFF. The CDR3 nucleotides are TGTGCCAGCAGAGCCGGGGCGAGGACCGGGGAGCTGTTTTTT.

At least ten counts were recorded for this clonotype. The chain recombines TRBV20-1 with TRBJ2-1; D is perhaps TRBD1 (5 bases). This CDR3 comprises 18 residues. With 1 base removed from V and 0 bases from J, the gap between germline ends came to 19 bases. Germline assignment: CDR1 DFQATT and CDR2 SNEGSKA (reference sequence). The CDR3: CSARALGRGAGSYNEQFF. The CDR3 coding sequence is TGCAGTGCTAGAGCATTAGGTAGGGGCGCCGGCTCCTACAATGAGCAGTTCTTC.

The J gene is TRBJ2-5, the V gene TRBV5-1, with 11 nucleotides matching TRBD1. The junction had 4 bases not matched to a gene; V was cut back by 5 bases and J by 4 bases. This CDR3 has 14 amino acids. Germline CDR1 and CDR2: SGHRS and YFSETQ. CDR3 coding DNA: TGCGCCAGCAGTCGGGACAGGGGGAGAGAGACCCAGTACTTC. This sequence encodes CASSRDRGRETQYF. Together with reference TRBV5-1 and TRBJ2-5, the CDR3 gives the full variable domain: KAGVTQTPRYLIKTRGQQVTLSCSPISGHRSVSWYQQTPGQGLQFLFEYFSETQRNKGNFPGRFSGRQFSNSRSEMNVSTLELGDSALYLCASSRDRGRETQYFGPGTRLLVL.

This chain links TRBV4-1 with TRBJ2-1; 10 bases fit TRBD2. CDR1 and CDR2 from the germline V gene are MGHRA and YSYEKL. The ends lost 0 bases at V and 6 bases at J; junction bases unmatched: 2. This CDR3 spans 15 amino acids. CDR3 in DNA: TGCGCCAGCAGCCAAGAACTAGCGGGGTTCAATGAGCAGTTCTTC. It codes for CASSQELAGFNEQFF.

The gene calls are TRBV28 and TRBJ2-6; TRBD1 matches at 8 bases. Per germline, CDR1 MDHEN and CDR2 SYDVKM. J gave up 1 base and V 8 bases, and 10 bases lay outside the gene matches. The CDR3 contains 17 residues. The CDR3 nucleotides read TGTGCCAGCGAATCCAGGGGGCTAGAGTCTGGGGCCAACGTCCTGACTTTC. Encoded protein: CASESRGLESGANVLTF.

The J gene is TRBJ2-1, the V gene TRBV20-1; D gene unclear. Germline V gene lookup returns CDR1 DFQATT and CDR2 SNEGSKA (reference sequence). V gave up 6 bases and J gave up 8 bases, with 20 bases separating them. The CDR3 sequence is 14 residues long. For the CDR3, the DNA is TGCAGTGCCAGACCCTCATCCACCTTGGATGAGCAGTTCTTC. This translates into CSARPSSTLDEQFF.

A few counts support this clonotype. The chain combines TRBV27 with TRBJ1-2, with a possible D match to TRBD1 (5 bases). Trimming took off 5 bases at V and 6 bases at J, with 13 bases between the two ends. This CDR3 contains 13 residues. Germline CDR1 MNHEY, CDR2 SMNVEV (reference sequence). The CDR3 loop is CASSLTDADGYTF. The CDR3 DNA sequence: TGTGCCAGCAGTCTGACAGATGCGGATGGCTACACCTTC.

This clonotype showed up just a few times. V usage is TRBV9 and J usage is TRBJ1-1; D is perhaps TRBD1 (6 bases). CDR3 size: 14 residues. V was cut by 0 bases and J by 5 bases, with 11 bases left in between. CDR1 and CDR2 from the germline V gene are SGDLS and YYNGEE. CDR3 loop: CASSVALGATEAFF. CDR3 nucleotide sequence: TGTGCCAGCAGCGTAGCCCTGGGGGCAACTGAAGCTTTCTTT. Filled out from reference TRBV9 and TRBJ1-1, the complete variable domain reads DSGVTQTPKHLITATGQRVTLRCSPRSGDLSVYWYQQSLDQGLQFLIQYYNGEERAKGNILERFSAQQFPDLHSELNLSSLELGDSALYFCASSVALGATEAFFGQGTRLTVV.

The V and J genes are TRBV5-1 and TRBJ2-1; 9 nucleotides line up with TRBD2. Germline V gives CDR1 SGHRS, CDR2 YFSETQ. The CDR3 has 18 amino acids. J gave up 0 bases and V 0 bases, and 7 bases lay outside the gene matches. CDR3 region: CASSLAELAGSSYNEQFF. The DNA for the CDR3 is TGCGCCAGCAGCTTGGCGGAGCTAGCGGGGAGCTCCTACAATGAGCAGTTCTTC.

Ten or more counts support this clonotype. The chain carries TRBV19 and TRBJ2-2; tentative D call: TRBD2 (6 bases). The CDR3 extends over 17 amino acids. V shed 9 bases and J shed 7 bases, with 27 bases lying between them. Germline CDR1 LNHDA, CDR2 SQIVND (reference sequence). The CDR3: CASRQIQIPSEHGELFF. The CDR3 DNA sequence: TGTGCCAGCCGACAGATACAAATTCCTAGCGAACACGGGGAGCTGTTTTTT.

This clonotype was recorded a few times. This chain's CDR3 is CASSTPGLARYEQYF. The DNA for the CDR3 is TGTGCCAGCAGTACCCCGGGACTAGCTAGATACGAGCAGTACTTC. The chain links TRBV12-3 or TRBV12-4 to TRBJ2-7; TRBD2 matches at 9 bases. The junction had 9 bases not matched to a gene; V was cut back by 5 bases and J by 4 bases. CDR3 length: 15 residues.

This clonotype was observed at least ten times. The chain has TRBV7-2 and TRBJ1-5; no clear D gene. The CDR3 length is 14 residues. The V gene lost 2 bases and the J gene lost 4 bases, with 9 bases spanning the gap. Per the germline V gene, CDR1 is SGHTA and CDR2 is FQGNSA. Here the CDR3 reads CASSLRVGNQPQHF. DNA for the CDR3: TGTGCCAGCAGCTTAAGAGTAGGGAATCAGCCCCAGCATTTT. The variable domain in full, completed from reference TRBV7-2 and TRBJ1-5, reads GAGVSQSPSNKVTEKGKDVELRCDPISGHTALYWYRQSLGQGLEFLIYFQGNSAPDKSGLPSDRFSAERTGGSVSTLTIQRTQQEDSAVYLCASSLRVGNQPQHFGDGTRLSIL.

The rearrangement joins TRBV29-1 to TRBJ2-5, with D perhaps matching TRBD2 (6 bases). V was cut by 1 base and J by 0 bases, with 12 bases left in between. This CDR3 spans 15 amino acids. The germline CDR1 and CDR2 sequences are SQVTM and ANQGSEA. The CDR3 DNA reads as TGCAGCGTTGAAGTGGCGGGGACCAACCAAGAGACCCAGTACTTC. Residues: CSVEVAGTNQETQYF.

The J gene is TRBJ2-3, the V gene TRBV7-6, with D maybe TRBD1 (6 bases). The CDR3 has 17 residues. Germline-derived CDR1 and CDR2 are SGHVS and FNYEAQ. Trimming shortened V by 5 bases and J by 2 bases, and 20 bases separated the two germline ends. The CDR3 nucleotides are TGTGCCAGCAGCCTAGATTCCCAGGGGATAGACACAGATACGCAGTATTTT. Translating it yields CASSLDSQGIDTDTQYF.

This clonotype was detected many times. The chain couples TRBV12-3 or TRBV12-4 to TRBJ2-3, with D possibly called TRBD1 or TRBD2 (6 bases each). CDR3 length: 14 amino acids. The V gene lost 6 bases and the J gene lost 6 bases, with 16 bases spanning the gap. The CDR3 region is CASRPSGAKDTQYF. The CDR3 nucleotides are TGTGCCAGCAGGCCCTCGGGGGCGAAGGATACGCAGTATTTT.

This clonotype was observed at least ten times. The V gene is TRBV15, the J gene TRBJ2-1, with a possible D match to TRBD2 (6 bases). Germline-derived CDR1 and CDR2 are LNHNV and YYDKDF (reference sequence). Trimming shortened V by 0 bases and J by 5 bases, and 17 bases separated the two germline ends. This CDR3 spans 17 amino acids. CDR3 loop: CATSRELGLAWNNEQFF. Written as DNA, the CDR3 is TGTGCCACCAGCAGAGAGTTGGGGCTAGCGTGGAACAATGAGCAGTTCTTC.

The V and J genes are TRBV5-1 and TRBJ2-1, with 11 nucleotides matching TRBD2. J lost 6 bases, V lost 0 bases, and 11 bases had no gene match. The V gene's germline CDR1 is SGHRS and CDR2 YFSETQ. This CDR3 region has 18 residues. The CDR3 sequence: CASSLEPPLAGEGNEQFF. The CDR3 nucleotides are TGCGCCAGCAGCTTGGAGCCCCCACTAGCGGGAGAGGGCAATGAGCAGTTCTTC.

This clonotype was observed a few times. The V gene is TRBV5-1, the J gene TRBJ2-7; 7 bases agree with TRBD1. CDR1 SGHRS and CDR2 YFSETQ come from the germline V gene. This CDR3 contains 15 residues. V shed 0 bases, J shed 5 bases, and the junction held 8 bases outside the gene matches. CDR3 region: CASSLGSTGNNEQYF. CDR3 coding DNA: TGCGCCAGCAGCTTGGGGTCGACAGGGAACAACGAGCAGTACTTC. Using reference TRBV5-1 and TRBJ2-7 for the parts outside the CDR3, the full variable domain is KAGVTQTPRYLIKTRGQQVTLSCSPISGHRSVSWYQQTPGQGLQFLFEYFSETQRNKGNFPGRFSGRQFSNSRSEMNVSTLELGDSALYLCASSLGSTGNNEQYFGPGTRLTVT.

This clonotype has only a few counts. The rearrangement joins TRBV19 to TRBJ1-1; D call uncertain. This CDR3 region has 14 residues. Trimming took 3 bases from V and 1 from J, leaving 9 bases between them. Germline lookup yields CDR1 LNHDA and CDR2 SQIVND (reference sequence). The CDR3 sequence: CASSIYNRNTEAFF. The CDR3 bases are TGTGCCAGTAGTATCTATAATAGGAACACTGAAGCTTTCTTT.

This clonotype was found many times. The chain carries TRBV12-3 or TRBV12-4 and TRBJ1-1; D might be TRBD1 (6 bases). V was trimmed by 1 base and J by 4 bases, leaving 19 bases between them. The CDR3 totals 17 residues. The CDR3 DNA sequence: TGTGCCAGCAGTTTAGGTTTCCGTCCCCAGGGGAGCACTGAAGCTTTCTTT. Translated: CASSLGFRPQGSTEAFF.

This rearrangement joins TRBV20-1 to TRBJ2-5; 8 bases map to TRBD1. The CDR3 runs to 16 residues. The ends lost 0 bases at V and 5 bases at J; junction bases unmatched: 11. Germline V gene data show CDR1 as DFQATT and CDR2 as SNEGSKA (reference sequence). The CDR3 loop is CSARDRPDRGWETQYF. CDR3 sequence (DNA): TGCAGTGCTAGAGATAGGCCCGACAGGGGATGGGAGACCCAGTACTTC.

The sample holds a few counts of this clonotype. The V gene is TRBV29-1, the J gene TRBJ2-1; no clear D. Germline V CDR1 and CDR2: SQVTM, ANQGSEA. The germline V and J ends were trimmed by 4 bases and 5 bases, with 12 bases remaining between them. CDR3 length equals 13 residues. This CDR3 is CSVVDVRNNEQFF. CDR3 DNA: TGCAGCGTTGTGGACGTAAGGAACAATGAGCAGTTCTTC.

Many counts were recorded for this clonotype. The chain uses TRBV7-9 and TRBJ1-2; D possibly corresponds to TRBD1 (6 bases). V lost 5 bases to trimming and J lost 8 bases, with 12 bases between them. Germline CDR1 is SEHNR and CDR2 is FQNEAQ (reference sequence). This CDR3 has 12 residues. CDR3 protein: CASSEQGWGYTF. Here the CDR3 DNA reads TGTGCCAGCAGCGAACAGGGTTGGGGCTACACCTTC.

This clonotype has just a few counts. The chain joins TRBV20-1 to TRBJ1-5, with D hard to call. The germline gives CDR1 DFQATT, CDR2 SNEGSKA (reference sequence). CDR3 length: 13 residues. V was cut by 0 bases and J by 6 bases, with 9 bases left in between. CDR3 DNA sequence: TGCAGTGCTAGAGAAGGATTGGGTCAGCCCCAGCATTTT. It encodes CSAREGLGQPQHF.

This clonotype was seen only a few times. The genes are TRBV11-2 and TRBJ2-5, with 9 bases lining up with TRBD2. V lost 5 bases and J lost 3; bases outside the gene matches: 7. Germline CDR1 SGHAT, CDR2 FQNNGV. The CDR3 is made up of 15 amino acids. The CDR3 reads CASSGSGGAKETQYF. The CDR3 DNA reads TGTGCCAGCAGCGGTAGCGGGGGAGCTAAAGAGACCCAGTACTTC.